This is a list of T cell receptor beta chains from one sample in a study of blood T cell repertoires in COVID-19. Clones were read by immunoSEQ multiplex PCR, and TCRdb kept only the in-frame ones, dropping some. The sample records over 200,000 clones, 80% to 90% being singletons. The sample was PBMCs or T cells enriched from blood (not recorded which). The receptors here all came from a woman younger than 45 who had been exposed to COVID-19. Both conserved end residues are part of each CDR3. The D gene is left open where the match is weak. The size of a clone is reported for some rows only, either as once, few or many, or as a class for expanded clones.

v_gene,d_gene,abundance,j_gene,CDR3aa,CDR3nt
TRBV7-3,TRBD2,few,TRBJ2-2,CASSPTSGSRIGELFF,TGTGCCAGCAGCCCTACTAGCGGGAGTCGGATCGGGGAGCTGTTTTTT
TRBV6-5,TRBD2,-,TRBJ2-5,CASSSPSGSGETQYF,TGTGCCAGCAGTTCCCCTAGCGGGAGCGGTGAGACCCAGTACTTC
TRBV29-1,-,-,TRBJ2-5,CSVENVNSRGWAQYF,TGCAGCGTTGAAAACGTAAACTCCCGAGGATGGGCCCAGTACTTC
TRBV3-1/TRBV3-2,TRBD1,-,TRBJ1-2,CASSPSTGGRDYGYTF,TGTGCCAGCAGCCCCTCGACAGGGGGTCGAGACTATGGCTACACCTTC
TRBV15,TRBD2,-,TRBJ2-2,CATSSPLAGANTGELFF,TGTGCCACCAGCAGTCCCCTAGCGGGAGCGAACACCGGGGAGCTGTTTTTT
TRBV10-3,TRBD1,-,TRBJ2-5,CAISGTDQETQYF,TGTGCCATCAGCGGGACAGACCAAGAGACCCAGTACTTC
TRBV3-1/TRBV3-2,-,once,TRBJ2-3,CASSLAGSTDTQYF,TGTGCCAGCAGCCTTGCGGGGAGCACAGATACGCAGTATTTT
TRBV5-1,TRBD2,-,TRBJ2-7,CASSLLTSGLSEQYF,TGCGCCAGCAGCCTTCTTACTAGCGGGTTAAGCGAGCAGTACTTC
TRBV4-1,TRBD1,-,TRBJ1-5,CASSLGQGNQPQHF,TGCGCCAGCAGCCTCGGACAGGGCAATCAGCCCCAGCATTTT
TRBV4-1,TRBD2,-,TRBJ2-7,CASSQDQSPSGYEQYF,TGCGCCAGCAGCCAAGATCAATCCCCTAGCGGCTACGAGCAGTACTTC
TRBV11-2,TRBD1,-,TRBJ1-1,CASSVNWDRGLPEAFF,TGTGCCAGCAGCGTCAACTGGGACAGGGGTCTTCCTGAAGCTTTCTTT
TRBV7-9,-,-,TRBJ1-4,CASSLDGGITNEKLFF,TGTGCCAGCAGCCTCGACGGAGGGATAACTAATGAAAAACTGTTTTTT
TRBV30,-,-,TRBJ1-3,CAWSFLGSGNTIYF,TGTGCCTGGAGTTTCCTCGGCTCTGGAAACACCATATATTTT
TRBV10-2,TRBD2,-,TRBJ2-5,CASRQLAKQETQYF,TGCGCCAGCAGGCAACTAGCGAAACAAGAGACCCAGTACTTC
TRBV5-1,TRBD1,-,TRBJ1-3,CASSRGQAASGNTIYF,TGCGCCAGCAGCAGAGGACAGGCAGCCTCTGGAAACACCATATATTTT
TRBV24-1,-,-,TRBJ2-4,CATTLPLLAKNIQYF,TGTGCCACCACCCTACCACTCCTAGCCAAAAACATTCAGTACTTC
TRBV30,TRBD1,-,TRBJ2-2,CAWSAYLGTGDVLTGELFF,TGTGCCTGGAGTGCCTATTTAGGGACAGGGGACGTTCTTACCGGGGAGCTGTTTTTT
TRBV10-3,-,-,TRBJ2-7,CAIAENYEQYF,TGTGCCATCGCGGAGAACTACGAGCAGTACTTC
TRBV18,TRBD2,-,TRBJ2-1,CASSPKPGTSGLFF,TGTGCCAGCTCACCAAAACCCGGGACTAGCGGTCTGTTCTTC
TRBV11-2,-,-,TRBJ1-1,CASSPQAQGTEAFF,TGTGCCAGCAGCCCTCAGGCTCAGGGCACTGAAGCTTTCTTT
TRBV18,-,once,TRBJ1-1,CASSPGRNTEAFF,TGTGCCAGCTCACCGGGGCGGAACACTGAAGCTTTCTTT
TRBV30,-,-,TRBJ1-2,CAWSEAGRHGYTF,TGTGCCTGGTCCGAGGCAGGGAGGCATGGCTACACCTTC
TRBV18,TRBD1,-,TRBJ1-6,CASSLGTENSPLHF,TGTGCCAGCTCACTCGGGACAGAGAATTCACCCCTCCACTTT
TRBV19,-,-,TRBJ1-6,CASTQAAGTNSPLHF,TGTGCCAGTACCCAAGCGGCAGGGACAAATTCACCCCTCCACTTT
TRBV27,TRBD2,once,TRBJ2-7,CASKVGAGGYEQYF,TGTGCCAGCAAAGTGGGAGCGGGAGGCTACGAGCAGTACTTC
TRBV5-1,-,-,TRBJ1-2,CASSLGVQANYGYTF,TGCGCCAGCAGCTTGGGGGTCCAGGCAAACTATGGCTACACCTTC
TRBV6-5,TRBD2,-,TRBJ2-7,CASSLAGGPSYEQYF,TGTGCCAGCAGTCTAGCGGGAGGGCCCTCCTACGAGCAGTACTTC
TRBV30,-,-,TRBJ1-6,CAWMVGQMNSPLHF,TGTGCCTGGATGGTAGGACAGATGAATTCACCCCTCCACTTT
TRBV11-2,-,-,TRBJ2-2,CASSLTGSVTGELFF,TGTGCCAGCAGCTTGACCGGGAGCGTCACCGGGGAGCTGTTTTTT
TRBV9,TRBD2,-,TRBJ2-5,CASSVGLAGEGTQYF,TGTGCCAGCAGCGTAGGACTAGCGGGAGAAGGGACCCAGTACTTC
TRBV12-3/TRBV12-4,-,-,TRBJ2-1,CASRSVYNEQFF,TGTGCCAGCAGGTCGGTATACAATGAGCAGTTCTTC
TRBV7-3,-,-,TRBJ2-2,CASSLLATGGELFF,TGTGCCAGCAGCTTACTAGCGACCGGCGGGGAGCTGTTTTTT